Listed here are 5 T cell receptor beta chains from one sample, sequenced in a study of blood T cell repertoires in COVID-19. Clones were sequenced by immunoSEQ multiplex PCR, and TCRdb holds only the in-frame ones, with some missing. This table has around 250,000 clones, 90% appearing once. Sequenced sample: peripheral blood. Every receptor here comes from a woman aged 55-69 years with COVID-19, enrolled during active disease.

This clone was counted only a few times. The rearrangement joins TRBV9 to TRBJ1-6, with 7 positions matching TRBD1. The ends lost 6 bases at V and 7 bases at J; junction bases unmatched: 7. The CDR3 consists of 14 residues. The germline gives CDR1 SGDLS, CDR2 YYNGEE. The CDR3 region is CASTFGTENSPLHF. The CDR3 DNA sequence: TGTGCCAGCACCTTCGGGACAGAGAATTCACCCCTCCACTTT.

The chain employs TRBV19 and TRBJ1-2; no reliable D call. Germline V lookup: CDR1 LNHDA, CDR2 SQIVND (reference sequence). Trimming shortened V by 6 bases and J by 4 bases, and 12 bases separated the two germline ends. The CDR3 covers 13 residues. The CDR3, as DNA: TGTGCCAGTAGCCCGACAAAGATCTATGGCTACACCTTC. Translated: CASSPTKIYGYTF.

This chain links TRBV5-1 with TRBJ1-6, with TRBD1 as a possible D gene (5 bases). Looked up from germline, CDR1 is SGHRS and CDR2 is YFSETQ. The CDR3 spans 16 residues. V lost 4 bases, J lost 7 bases, and 18 bases lay in between. The CDR3 nucleotides are TGCGCCAGCAGCGCCACTCTCGGGGGGTACAATTCACCCCTCCACTTT. Its translation: CASSATLGGYNSPLHF.

This clone was detected only a few times. The genes are TRBV12-3 or TRBV12-4 and TRBJ1-1; no firm D call. The V end was cut by 7 bases, the J end by 0 bases, with 6 bases between. The CDR3 spans 12 residues. The CDR3 reads CASNKMNTEAFF. The CDR3 DNA follows: TGTGCCAGCAACAAGATGAACACTGAAGCTTTCTTT.

The chain joins TRBV5-6 to TRBJ1-6; D possibly corresponds to TRBD1 (5 bases). The CDR3 has 17 residues. CDR1 SGHDT and CDR2 YYEEEE come from the germline V gene. The ends were cut back, 3 bases at V and 9 bases at J, with 22 bases in the middle. The DNA for the CDR3 is TGTGCCAGCAGCTCCATAGTATCAGTGGGGCTGAGTTCACCCCTCCACTTT. Translation gives CASSSIVSVGLSSPLHF.